This T cell receptor beta chain was documented in a study of T cells in Graves' hyperthyroidism and ophthalmopathy. It was RNA transcripts that yielded the amplified TCR beta CDR3 regions. First-round RT-PCR targeting the TCR CDR3 was performed with the HTBI primer set. TCRdb called the multiplex PCR reads again in MiXCR, with one record for every CDR3 protein. Seen here are tens of thousands of distinct CDR3 sequences, about 54% observed once, and the top ten hold over 30%. Broader study findings: Blood held most thyroid clonotypes expanded above 0.001 frequency.

Deletions cut 6 bases from V and 8 bases from J, with 10 bases between. The germline V gene has CDR1 DFQATT and CDR2 SNEGSKA (reference sequence). This CDR3 comprises 11 residues. For this clonotype: Its antigen is as yet unknown.

The sequencing sample was made of peripheral blood or thyroid tissue (not recorded which). This TCR was recovered from a man aged 18-30 years with Graves' hyperthyroidism. V is TRBV20-1 and J is TRBJ1-4; D unclear. The CDR3 sequence is CSAHRTEKLFF. CDR3 coding DNA: TGCAGTGCACATCGGACGGAAAAACTGTTTTTT.